Sequencing of this T cell receptor beta chain was carried out in a study of PD-L1 blockade in urothelial cancer. Study overall: The researchers analyzed blood 3 weeks (second dose) and 6 weeks after treatment start.

Germline CDR1 and CDR2: LGHNA and YNFKEQ. The CDR3 length is 17 residues. The V end lost 0 bases, the J end lost 4 bases, and 15 bases lay between the germline ends. This table comes from immunoSEQ multiplex PCR, and its TCRdb copy is limited to in-frame clones, with some not included. Of fewer than 50,000 clones listed, 75% to 95% are singletons. The chain has TRBV4-2 and TRBJ2-2; tentatively, D is TRBD1 (5 bases). The input for sequencing was PBMCs, taken around atezolizumab (anti-PD-L1) treatment. This TCR was sampled from a man aged 65-85 years with urothelial cancer. For the CDR3, the DNA is TGTGCCAGCAGCCAAGAGGTGGACCGAACAGGCACCGGGGAGCTGTTTTTT. This gives the protein CASSQEVDRTGTGELFF.